These T cell receptor beta chains were read from a single sample in a study of T cells in Graves' hyperthyroidism and ophthalmopathy. TCRdb fed the multiplex PCR reads into MiXCR, producing one record per CDR3 protein. The data hold some 550,000 distinct CDR3 sequences, with about 20% observed a single time. Sequenced: blood. The receptors here all came from a man younger than 30 with Graves' hyperthyroidism. Both conserved end residues are part of each CDR3. D genes are given only for firm matches. Where a row states a size, it is once, few, many or the class of an expanded clone; other rows omit it.

TRBJ1-2 | few | TRBV6-1 | - | TGTGCCAGCAGTGAAGCGGGGAGAAGGGGTGGCTACACCTTC | CASSEAGRRGGYTF
TRBJ2-7 | many | TRBV28 | TRBD2 | TGTGCCAGCAGTCTCTCGGGGGGTATAGGTTGCGAGCAGTACTTC | CASSLSGGIGCEQYF
TRBJ2-7 | - | TRBV7-2 | - | TGTGCCAGCAGCTTTGCTGCAACCTACGAGCAGTACTTC | CASSFAATYEQYF
TRBJ2-7 | many | TRBV6-1 | TRBD1 | TGTGCCAGCAGTGGGGACAGTTCCTACGAGCAGTACTTC | CASSGDSSYEQYF
TRBJ1-1 | - | TRBV27 | - | TGTGCCAGCAGTGGGGGCCCGAACACTGAAGCTTTCTTT | CASSGGPNTEAFF
TRBJ2-2 | - | TRBV9 | TRBD2 | TGTGCCAGCAGCGTAGTGGGACTAGCGGGGTACGGGGAGCTGTTTTTT | CASSVVGLAGYGELFF
TRBJ2-2 | many | TRBV12-3/TRBV12-4 | - | TGTGCCAGCCAGTTTCCTTCGGGGGCACTAAAGTCTGGGGAGCTGTTTTTT | CASQFPSGALKSGELFF
TRBJ1-5 | many | TRBV28 | - | TGTGCCAGCAGACCGGGACAACTTCAGCCCCAGCATTTT | CASRPGQLQPQHF
TRBJ2-2 | many | TRBV6-5 | - | TGTGCCAGCAGTCGACCCGGAGTAACCGGGGAGCTGTTTTTT | CASSRPGVTGELFF
TRBJ2-5 | many | TRBV6-1 | TRBD2 | TGTGCCAGCATTCGGGGACTAGCGGGGGGTCAAGAGACCCAGTACTTC | CASIRGLAGGQETQYF
TRBJ2-5 | many | TRBV7-2 | - | TGTGCCAGCAGCCCCTGGCCCCAATTGGGGGAGACCCAGTACTTC | CASSPWPQLGETQYF
TRBJ2-7 | many | TRBV27 | - | TGTGCCAGCAGTTTCGGATGGGGCTACGAGCAGTACTTC | CASSFGWGYEQYF
TRBJ2-7 | many | TRBV30 | - | TGTGCCTGGAGTGCCCTAACTACCCCCGGCAGCGAGCAGTACTTC | CAWSALTTPGSEQYF
TRBJ1-1 | many | TRBV12-3/TRBV12-4 | - | TGTGCCAGCAGTTTTGGAGGGAGTGGAGGGAACACTGAAGCTTTCTTT | CASSFGGSGGNTEAFF
TRBJ2-7 | few | TRBV9 | TRBD2 | TGTGCCAGCAGCGTAAGTTCCGGGGGGAACGAGCAGTACTTC | CASSVSSGGNEQYF
TRBJ1-6 | - | TRBV30 | - | TGTGCCTGGACGCCCGTAGAAAATTCACCCCTCCACTTT | CAWTPVENSPLHF
TRBJ1-2 | many | TRBV6-1 | - | TGTGCCAGCAGCCAGGCGAGTGGCTACACCTTC | CASSQASGYTF
TRBJ1-2 | - | TRBV28 | - | TGTGCCAGCAGCTTGGACCCGGACGGCTATGGCTACACCTTC | CASSLDPDGYGYTF
TRBJ2-5 | many | TRBV6-1 | TRBD1 | TGTGCCAGCAGTTTGACAGGGGGTCGTGAGACCCAGTACTTC | CASSLTGGRETQYF
TRBJ2-7 | once | TRBV2 | - | TGTGCCAGCAGTGATACGGAGGTCGAGCAGTACTTC | CASSDTEVEQYF
TRBJ1-1 | many | TRBV20-1 | - | TGCAGTGCTAGAGTAGGGAACAGATTGAACACTGAAGCTTTCTTT | CSARVGNRLNTEAFF
TRBJ1-2 | many | TRBV6-5 | TRBD1 | TGTGCCAGCAGTTTGAACACAGGGGAGATCGACTATGGCTACACCTTC | CASSLNTGEIDYGYTF
TRBJ1-1 | many | TRBV12-3/TRBV12-4 | - | TGTGCCAGCAGTCTCAACACAGGCCGTAGAAGAGCTTTCTTT | CASSLNTGRRRAFF
TRBJ2-5 | few | TRBV6-1 | TRBD2 | TGTGCCAGCAGCAAACTAGCGGGAGGCCAAGAGACCCAGTACTTC | CASSKLAGGQETQYF
TRBJ2-7 | many | TRBV19 | - | TGTGCCAGTAGTATGGACAGCTACGAGCAGTACTTC | CASSMDSYEQYF
TRBJ2-5 | - | TRBV6-1 | TRBD2 | TGTGCCAGCACCAAAGGGACTAGCGTGGAGACCCAGTACTTC | CASTKGTSVETQYF
TRBJ1-1 | many | TRBV20-1 | TRBD1 | TGCAGTGCTACCTGGACAGGACGGACTGAAGCTTTCTTT | CSATWTGRTEAFF
TRBJ1-2 | many | TRBV4-1 | - | TGCGCCAGCAGCCAAGATATCCAGGGGAGCTATGGCTACACCTTC | CASSQDIQGSYGYTF
TRBJ1-1 | - | TRBV28 | - | TGTGCCACAGGACATTTAAAGGGGCCTGAAGCTTTCTTT | CATGHLKGPEAFF
TRBJ2-2 | few | TRBV24-1 | - | TGTGCCACCAGTATAGTTGCGGCTGTCGGGGAGCTGTTTTTT | CATSIVAAVGELFF
TRBJ2-7 | few | TRBV4-1 | TRBD2 | TGCGCCAGCAGCCACTCCGATACAGGGCTAGCGGGGGGGTCCTACGAGCAGTACTTC | CASSHSDTGLAGGSYEQYF
TRBJ2-4 | - | TRBV12-3/TRBV12-4 | TRBD1 | TGTGCCAGCAGTCGACAGGGTGATACCAAAAACATTCAGTACTTC | CASSRQGDTKNIQYF
TRBJ1-1 | few | TRBV12-3/TRBV12-4 | - | TGTGCCAGCAGTCACACGTACACTGAAGCTTTCTTT | CASSHTYTEAFF
TRBJ1-1 | many | TRBV3-1 | - | TGTGCCAGCAGCCAAGGCCCTGAAGCTTTCTTT | CASSQGPEAFF
TRBJ1-5 | many | TRBV6-5 | TRBD1 | TGTGCCAGCAGTTGGAAGGGGGCAGAGCAGCCCCAGCATTTT | CASSWKGAEQPQHF
TRBJ2-1 | many | TRBV15 | - | TGTGCCACCAGCAGCAGCTCCTACAATGAGCAGTTCTTC | CATSSSSYNEQFF
TRBJ1-1 | - | TRBV6-2/TRBV6-3 | - | TGTGCCAGCAGCGTGCACATGTATCTGGGCCAGACGGGCACTGAAGCTTTCTTT | CASSVHMYLGQTGTEAFF
TRBJ1-1 | many | TRBV6-5 | TRBD1 | TGTGCCAGCAGGCTGGGACAGACGGACACTGAAGCTTTCTTT | CASRLGQTDTEAFF
TRBJ1-2 | few | TRBV5-4 | - | TGTGCCAGCAGCGTAGACAGCCGCCACTATGGCTACACCTTC | CASSVDSRHYGYTF
TRBJ1-2 | many | TRBV3-1 | - | TGTGCCAGCAGCCAACGGGGAGACCCTAACTATGGCTACACCTTC | CASSQRGDPNYGYTF
TRBJ1-6 | few | TRBV28 | - | TGTGCCAGCAGTTTACCACAGGGCCTGAATTCACCCCTCCACTTT | CASSLPQGLNSPLHF
TRBJ1-2 | many | TRBV7-8 | - | TGTGCCAGCAGCTTAACGCGAGGCAGGGCGGACGGCTACACCTTC | CASSLTRGRADGYTF
TRBJ2-7 | many | TRBV15 | TRBD1 | TGTGCCACCAGCTTGCCCGGGACAGGGGACGAGCAGTACTTC | CATSLPGTGDEQYF
TRBJ1-3 | many | TRBV6-2/TRBV6-3 | - | TGTGCCAGCAGTAGAACAACGGGACGGCGAATCTATTCTGGAAACACCATATATTTT | CASSRTTGRRIYSGNTIYF
TRBJ1-1 | many | TRBV7-9 | - | TGTGCCAGCAGCCGGACAGCTATTGAAGCTTTCTTT | CASSRTAIEAFF
TRBJ1-1 | many | TRBV2 | - | TGTGCCAGCAGTGCCCGGCCCCCAGGGACTAACACTGAAGCTTTCTTT | CASSARPPGTNTEAFF
TRBJ1-1 | few | TRBV6-1 | - | TGTGCCAGCAGAGAGGGGAGGGGTGAAGCTTTCTTT | CASREGRGEAFF
TRBJ1-5 | - | TRBV18 | - | TGTGCCAGCTCACCGGGACGGGGGGATCAGCCCCAGCATTTT | CASSPGRGDQPQHF
TRBJ2-5 | - | TRBV28 | - | TGTGCCAGCAACTCGCGGGGGCGTTCGGAGACCCAGTACTTC | CASNSRGRSETQYF
TRBJ1-1 | many | TRBV20-1 | - | TGCAGTGCAGATCCGCGGACGGTGAACACTGAAGCTTTCTTT | CSADPRTVNTEAFF
TRBJ2-5 | many | TRBV6-1 | - | TGTGCCAGCAGTGTCGAAGCACTCGGAGCCTGGGAGACCCAGTACTTC | CASSVEALGAWETQYF